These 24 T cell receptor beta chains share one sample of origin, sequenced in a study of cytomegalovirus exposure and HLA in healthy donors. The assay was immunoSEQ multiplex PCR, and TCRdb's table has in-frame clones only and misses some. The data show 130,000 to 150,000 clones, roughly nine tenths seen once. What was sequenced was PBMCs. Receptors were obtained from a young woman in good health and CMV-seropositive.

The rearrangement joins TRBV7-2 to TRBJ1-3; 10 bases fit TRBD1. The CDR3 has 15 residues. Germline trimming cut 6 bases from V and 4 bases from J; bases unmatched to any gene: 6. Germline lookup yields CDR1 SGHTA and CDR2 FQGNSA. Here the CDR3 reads CASSNDRGLGNTIYF. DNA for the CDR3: TGTGCCAGCAGTAACGACAGGGGGCTCGGAAACACCATATATTTT.

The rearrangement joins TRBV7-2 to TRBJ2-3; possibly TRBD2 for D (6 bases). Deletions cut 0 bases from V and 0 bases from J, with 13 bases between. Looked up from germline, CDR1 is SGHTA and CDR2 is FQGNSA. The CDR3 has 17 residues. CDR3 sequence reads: CASSLAGRRGSTDTQYF. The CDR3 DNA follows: TGTGCCAGCAGCTTAGCAGGGAGGAGGGGCAGCACAGATACGCAGTATTTT. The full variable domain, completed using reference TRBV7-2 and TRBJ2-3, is GAGVSQSPSNKVTEKGKDVELRCDPISGHTALYWYRQSLGQGLEFLIYFQGNSAPDKSGLPSDRFSAERTGGSVSTLTIQRTQQEDSAVYLCASSLAGRRGSTDTQYFGPGTRLTVL.

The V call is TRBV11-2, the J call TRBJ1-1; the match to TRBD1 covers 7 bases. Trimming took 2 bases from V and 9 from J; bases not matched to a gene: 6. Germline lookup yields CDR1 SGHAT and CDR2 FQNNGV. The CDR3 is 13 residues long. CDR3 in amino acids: CASSLPQTGKAFF. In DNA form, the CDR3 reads TGTGCCAGCAGCTTACCCCAGACAGGGAAAGCTTTCTTT.

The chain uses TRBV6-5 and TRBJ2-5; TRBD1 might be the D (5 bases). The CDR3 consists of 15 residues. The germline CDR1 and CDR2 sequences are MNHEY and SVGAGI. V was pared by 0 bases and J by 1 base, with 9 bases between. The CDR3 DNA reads TGTGCCAGCAGTTACTCGGGGCGTACCCAAGAGACCCAGTACTTC. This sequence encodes CASSYSGRTQETQYF.

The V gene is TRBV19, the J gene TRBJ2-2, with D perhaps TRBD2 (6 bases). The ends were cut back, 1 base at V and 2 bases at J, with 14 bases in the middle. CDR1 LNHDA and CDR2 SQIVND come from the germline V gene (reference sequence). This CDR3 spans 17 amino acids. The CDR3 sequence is CASSIGGVLFNTGELFF. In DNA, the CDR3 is TGTGCCAGTAGTATAGGGGGGGTCCTTTTTAACACCGGGGAGCTGTTTTTT. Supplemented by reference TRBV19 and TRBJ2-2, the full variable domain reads DGGITQSPKYLFRKEGQNVTLSCEQNLNHDAMYWYRQDPGQGLRLIYYSQIVNDFQKGDIAEGYSVSREKKESFPLTVTSAQKNPTAFYLCASSIGGVLFNTGELFFGEGSRLTVL.

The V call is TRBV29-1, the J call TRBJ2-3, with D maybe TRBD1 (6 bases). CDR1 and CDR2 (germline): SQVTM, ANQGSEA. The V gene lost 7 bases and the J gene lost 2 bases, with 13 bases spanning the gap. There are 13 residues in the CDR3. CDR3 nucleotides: TGCAGCGCCCGGGACATATACACAGATACGCAGTATTTT. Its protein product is CSARDIYTDTQYF.

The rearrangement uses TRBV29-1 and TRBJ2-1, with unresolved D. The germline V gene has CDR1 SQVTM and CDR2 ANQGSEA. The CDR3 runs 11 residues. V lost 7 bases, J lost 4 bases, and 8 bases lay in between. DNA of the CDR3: TGCAGCGCCCTAACTTACAATGAGCAGTTCTTC. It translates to CSALTYNEQFF.

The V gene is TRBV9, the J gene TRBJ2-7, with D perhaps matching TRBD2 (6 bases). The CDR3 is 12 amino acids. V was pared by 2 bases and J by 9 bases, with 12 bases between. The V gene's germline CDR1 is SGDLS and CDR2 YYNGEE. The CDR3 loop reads CASSVGDGRQYF. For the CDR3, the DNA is TGTGCCAGCAGCGTCGGCGACGGGAGGCAGTACTTC.

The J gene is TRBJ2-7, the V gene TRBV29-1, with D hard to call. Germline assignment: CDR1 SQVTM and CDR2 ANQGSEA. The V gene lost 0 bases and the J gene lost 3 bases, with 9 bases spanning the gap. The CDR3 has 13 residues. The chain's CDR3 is CSVEDPDDYEQYF. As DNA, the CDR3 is TGCAGCGTTGAAGATCCAGATGACTACGAGCAGTACTTC.

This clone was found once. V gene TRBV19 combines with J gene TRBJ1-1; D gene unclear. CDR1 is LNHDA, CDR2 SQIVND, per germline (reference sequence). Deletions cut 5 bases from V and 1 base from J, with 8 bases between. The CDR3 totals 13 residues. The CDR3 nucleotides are TGTGCCAGTAGTTTTGCGCCGAACACTGAAGCTTTCTTT. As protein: CASSFAPNTEAFF.

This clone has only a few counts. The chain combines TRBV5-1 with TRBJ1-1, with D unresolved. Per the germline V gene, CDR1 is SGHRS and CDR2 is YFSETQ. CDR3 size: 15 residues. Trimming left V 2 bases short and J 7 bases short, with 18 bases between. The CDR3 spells CASSLVSGKGVEAFF. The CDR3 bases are TGCGCCAGCAGCTTAGTCTCCGGTAAGGGAGTTGAAGCTTTCTTT. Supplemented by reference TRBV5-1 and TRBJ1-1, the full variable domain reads KAGVTQTPRYLIKTRGQQVTLSCSPISGHRSVSWYQQTPGQGLQFLFEYFSETQRNKGNFPGRFSGRQFSNSRSEMNVSTLELGDSALYLCASSLVSGKGVEAFFGQGTRLTVV.

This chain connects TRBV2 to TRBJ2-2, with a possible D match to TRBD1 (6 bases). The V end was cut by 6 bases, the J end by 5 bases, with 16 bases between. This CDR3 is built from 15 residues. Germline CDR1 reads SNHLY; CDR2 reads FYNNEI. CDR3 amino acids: CASRRGRGLTGELFF. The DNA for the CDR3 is TGTGCCAGCAGGAGGGGCAGGGGCCTTACCGGGGAGCTGTTTTTT. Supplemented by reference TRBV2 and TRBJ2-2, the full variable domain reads EPEVTQTPSHQVTQMGQEVILRCVPISNHLYFYWYRQILGQKVEFLVSFYNNEISEKSEIFDDQFSVERPDGSNFTLKIRSTKLEDSAMYFCASRRGRGLTGELFFGEGSRLTVL.

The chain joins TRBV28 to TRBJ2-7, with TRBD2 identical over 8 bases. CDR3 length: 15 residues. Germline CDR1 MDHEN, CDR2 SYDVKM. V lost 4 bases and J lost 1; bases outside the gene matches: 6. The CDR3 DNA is TGTGCCAGCAGTTGGCGGGGGGAGAAGTCCTACGAGCAGTACTTC. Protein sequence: CASSWRGEKSYEQYF.

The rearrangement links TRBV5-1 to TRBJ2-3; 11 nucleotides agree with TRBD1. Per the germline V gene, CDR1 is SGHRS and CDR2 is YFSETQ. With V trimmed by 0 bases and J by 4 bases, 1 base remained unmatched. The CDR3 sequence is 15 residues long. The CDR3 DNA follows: TGCGCCAGCAGCTTGGCGGGACAGGGGGCAGATACGCAGTATTTT. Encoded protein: CASSLAGQGADTQYF.

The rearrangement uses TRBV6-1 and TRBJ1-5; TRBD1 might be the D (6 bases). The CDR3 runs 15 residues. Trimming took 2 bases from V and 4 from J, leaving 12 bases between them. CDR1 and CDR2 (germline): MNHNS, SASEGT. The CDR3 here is CASSESEGGNQPQHF. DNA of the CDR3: TGTGCCAGCAGTGAATCCGAAGGGGGTAATCAGCCCCAGCATTTT.

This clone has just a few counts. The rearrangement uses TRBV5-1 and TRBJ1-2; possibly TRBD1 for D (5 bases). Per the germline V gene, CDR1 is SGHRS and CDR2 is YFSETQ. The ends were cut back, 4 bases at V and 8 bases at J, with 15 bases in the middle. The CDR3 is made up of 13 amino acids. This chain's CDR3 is CASSPRGRDGYTF. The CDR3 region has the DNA TGCGCCAGCAGCCCGCGGGGCAGGGACGGCTACACCTTC.

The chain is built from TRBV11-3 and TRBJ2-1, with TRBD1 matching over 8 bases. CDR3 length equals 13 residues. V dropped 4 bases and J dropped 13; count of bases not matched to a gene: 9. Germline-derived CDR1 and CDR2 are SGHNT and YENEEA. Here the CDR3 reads CASSSISGQGQFF. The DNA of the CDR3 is TGTGCCAGCAGCTCCATCTCCGGACAGGGACAGTTCTTC.

The CDR3 spells CASSPQRTGLGEKLFF. The CDR3 nucleotides are TGTGCCAGCAGTCCACAACGTACAGGGCTGGGTGAAAAACTGTTTTTT. This chain connects TRBV28 to TRBJ1-4, with a tentative D call TRBD1 (6 bases). The germline V gene encodes CDR1 MDHEN and CDR2 SYDVKM. V lost 5 bases, J lost 7 bases, and 20 bases lay in between. There are 16 residues in the CDR3.

The CDR3 sequence: CATSSRVNYGYTF. As DNA, the CDR3 is TGTGCCACCAGCTCACGGGTAAACTATGGCTACACCTTC. V is TRBV15 and J is TRBJ1-2; the D is unclear. Germline V gene sequence: CDR1 LNHNV, CDR2 YYDKDF (reference sequence). Trimming stripped 5 bases from V and 2 bases from J, with 9 bases between. The CDR3 consists of 13 residues. Supplemented by reference TRBV15 and TRBJ1-2, the full variable domain reads DAMVIQNPRYQVTQFGKPVTLSCSQTLNHNVMYWYQQKSSQAPKLLFHYYDKDFNNEADTPDNFQSRRPNTSFCFLDIRSPGLGDTAMYLCATSSRVNYGYTFGSGTRLTVV.

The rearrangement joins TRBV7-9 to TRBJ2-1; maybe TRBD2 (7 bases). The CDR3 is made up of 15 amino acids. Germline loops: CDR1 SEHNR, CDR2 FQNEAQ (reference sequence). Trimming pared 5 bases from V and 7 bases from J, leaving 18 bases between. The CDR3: CASSLRGAVGNEQFF. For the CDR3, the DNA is TGTGCCAGCAGCCTCCGGGGGGCAGTTGGTAATGAGCAGTTCTTC.

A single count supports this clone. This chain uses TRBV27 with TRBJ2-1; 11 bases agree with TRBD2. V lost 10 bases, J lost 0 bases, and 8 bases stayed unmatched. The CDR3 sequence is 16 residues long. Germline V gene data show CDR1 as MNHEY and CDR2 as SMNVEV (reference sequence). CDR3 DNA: TGTGCCACCACTACTAGCGGGGGTAGCTCCTACAATGAGCAGTTCTTC. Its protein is CATTTSGGSSYNEQFF.

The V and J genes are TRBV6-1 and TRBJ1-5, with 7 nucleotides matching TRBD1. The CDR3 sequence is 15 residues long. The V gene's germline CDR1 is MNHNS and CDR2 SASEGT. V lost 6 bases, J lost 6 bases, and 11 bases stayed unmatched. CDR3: CASRAGTEVTQPQHF. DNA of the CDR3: TGTGCCAGCAGAGCCGGGACAGAAGTGACTCAGCCCCAGCATTTT.

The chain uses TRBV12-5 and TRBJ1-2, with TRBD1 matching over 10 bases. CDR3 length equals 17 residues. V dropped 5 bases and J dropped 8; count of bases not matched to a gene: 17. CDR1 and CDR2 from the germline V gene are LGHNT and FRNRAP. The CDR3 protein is CASGLTQGQGIFLGYTF. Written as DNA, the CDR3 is TGTGCTAGTGGTCTCACACAGGGACAGGGGATTTTTCTCGGCTACACCTTC.

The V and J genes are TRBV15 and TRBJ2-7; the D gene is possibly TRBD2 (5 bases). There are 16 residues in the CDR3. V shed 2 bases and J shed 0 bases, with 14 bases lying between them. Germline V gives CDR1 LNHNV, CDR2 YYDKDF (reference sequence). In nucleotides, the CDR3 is TGTGCCACCAGCAGACCTGGACTCCTTGACTCCTACGAGCAGTACTTC. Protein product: CATSRPGLLDSYEQYF.